This TCR beta chain was identified during a study of blood T cell repertoires in COVID-19. Study at large: COVID-19 samples from acute and convalescent phases originated in the United States, Italy and Spain. The analysed material was cDNA or gDNA that came from T cells, B-cell-depleted T cells, or PBMCs.

Sequenced by immunoSEQ multiplex PCR; TCRdb stores in-frame clones only, minus some. The sample lists 90,000 or so clones; roughly nine tenths were seen once. Seattle participants joined during active infection and were tracked over time. The germline V and J ends were trimmed by 0 bases and 6 bases, with 7 bases remaining between them. Germline CDR1 reads SGHRS; CDR2 reads YFSETQ. CDR3 length: 13 amino acids. The sample comprised peripheral blood. The receptor was derived from a man in his fifties or sixties with COVID-19, enrolled during active disease. The chain employs TRBV5-1 and TRBJ1-3; no reliable D call. The CDR3 sequence is CASSLATENTIYF. CDR3 nucleotide sequence: TGCGCCAGCAGCTTGGCCACTGAAAACACCATATATTTT.